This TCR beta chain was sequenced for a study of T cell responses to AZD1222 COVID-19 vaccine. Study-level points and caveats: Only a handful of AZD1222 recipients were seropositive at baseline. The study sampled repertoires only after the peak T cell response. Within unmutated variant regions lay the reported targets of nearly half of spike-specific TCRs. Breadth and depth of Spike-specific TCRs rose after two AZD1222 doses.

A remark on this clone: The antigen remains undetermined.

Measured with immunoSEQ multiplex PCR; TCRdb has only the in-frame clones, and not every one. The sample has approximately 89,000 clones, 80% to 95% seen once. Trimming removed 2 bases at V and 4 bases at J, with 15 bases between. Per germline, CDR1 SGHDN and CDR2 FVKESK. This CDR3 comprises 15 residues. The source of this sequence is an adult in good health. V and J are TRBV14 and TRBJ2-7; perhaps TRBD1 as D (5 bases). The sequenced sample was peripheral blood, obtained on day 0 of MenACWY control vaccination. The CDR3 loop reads CASSQRSPGRYEQYF. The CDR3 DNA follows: TGTGCCAGCAGCCAAAGATCCCCAGGGCGTTACGAGCAGTACTTC.